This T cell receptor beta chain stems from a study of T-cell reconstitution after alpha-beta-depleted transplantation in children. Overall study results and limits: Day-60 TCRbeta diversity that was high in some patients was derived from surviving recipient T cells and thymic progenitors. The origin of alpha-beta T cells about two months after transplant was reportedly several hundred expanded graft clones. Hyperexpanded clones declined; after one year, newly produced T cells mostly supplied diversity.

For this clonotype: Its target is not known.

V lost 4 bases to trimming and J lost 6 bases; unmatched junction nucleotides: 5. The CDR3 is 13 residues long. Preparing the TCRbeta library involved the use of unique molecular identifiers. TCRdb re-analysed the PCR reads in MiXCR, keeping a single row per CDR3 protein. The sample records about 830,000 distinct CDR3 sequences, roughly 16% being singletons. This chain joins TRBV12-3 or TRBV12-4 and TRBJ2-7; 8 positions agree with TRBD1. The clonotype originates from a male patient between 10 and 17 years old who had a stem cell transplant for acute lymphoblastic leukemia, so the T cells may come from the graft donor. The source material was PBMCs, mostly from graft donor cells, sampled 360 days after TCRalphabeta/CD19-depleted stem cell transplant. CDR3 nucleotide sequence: TGTGCCAGCAGTTGGACAGGGTGGAGCGAGCAGTACTTC. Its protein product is CASSWTGWSEQYF.